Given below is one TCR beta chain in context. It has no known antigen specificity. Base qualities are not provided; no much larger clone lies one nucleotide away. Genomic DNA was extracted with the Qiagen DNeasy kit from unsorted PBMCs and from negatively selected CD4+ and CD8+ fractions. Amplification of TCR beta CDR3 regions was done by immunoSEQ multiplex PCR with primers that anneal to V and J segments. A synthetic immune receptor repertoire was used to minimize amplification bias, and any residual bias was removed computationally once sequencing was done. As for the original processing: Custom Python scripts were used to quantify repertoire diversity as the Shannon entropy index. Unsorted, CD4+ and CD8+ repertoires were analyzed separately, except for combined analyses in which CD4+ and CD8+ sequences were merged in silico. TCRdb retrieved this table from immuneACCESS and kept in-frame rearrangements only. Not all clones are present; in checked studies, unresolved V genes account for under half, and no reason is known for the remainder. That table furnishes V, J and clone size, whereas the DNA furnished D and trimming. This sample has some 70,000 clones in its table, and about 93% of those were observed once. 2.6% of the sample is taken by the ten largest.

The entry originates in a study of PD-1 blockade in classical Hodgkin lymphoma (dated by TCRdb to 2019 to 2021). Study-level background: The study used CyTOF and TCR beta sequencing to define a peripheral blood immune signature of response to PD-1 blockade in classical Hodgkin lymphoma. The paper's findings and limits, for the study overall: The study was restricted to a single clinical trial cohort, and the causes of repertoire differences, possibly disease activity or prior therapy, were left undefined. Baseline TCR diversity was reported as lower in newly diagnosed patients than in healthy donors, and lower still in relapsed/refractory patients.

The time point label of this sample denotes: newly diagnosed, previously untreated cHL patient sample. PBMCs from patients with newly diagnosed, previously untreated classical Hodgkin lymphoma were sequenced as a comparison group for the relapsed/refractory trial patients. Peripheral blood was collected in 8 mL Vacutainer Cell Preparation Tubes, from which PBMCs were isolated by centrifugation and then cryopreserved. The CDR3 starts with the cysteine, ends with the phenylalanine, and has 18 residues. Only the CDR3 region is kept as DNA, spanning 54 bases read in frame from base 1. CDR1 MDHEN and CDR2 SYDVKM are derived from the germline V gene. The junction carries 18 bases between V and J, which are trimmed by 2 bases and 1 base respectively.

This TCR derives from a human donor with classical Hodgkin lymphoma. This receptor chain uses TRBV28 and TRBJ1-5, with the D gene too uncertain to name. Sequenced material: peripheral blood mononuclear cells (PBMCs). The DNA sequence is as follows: TGTGCCAGCAGTTTACGAAAAACCGACCGAGGCAGCAATCAGCCCCAGCATTTT. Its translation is CASSLRKTDRGSNQPQHF.